A single sample gave rise to the 15 T cell receptor beta chains below, sequenced in a study of OX40 agonist ivuxolimab in advanced cancers. Method: immunoSEQ multiplex PCR; TCRdb's copy keeps in-frame clones and lacks some. The sample comprises 75,000 to 95,000 clones, roughly 85% of which are singletons, and 0.2% to 0.25% rests with the top ten. The source material was CD4+ or CD8+ T cells sorted from blood, sampled in a trial of the OX40 agonist ivuxolimab. These TCRs come from an adult with an advanced solid tumor such as melanoma, head and neck, liver or kidney cancer.

The rearrangement links TRBV27 to TRBJ2-7; perhaps TRBD2 as D (6 bases). This CDR3 has 15 amino acids. Germline CDR1 is MNHEY and CDR2 is SMNVEV (reference sequence). V was pared by 4 bases and J by 5 bases, with 18 bases between. CDR3 in amino acids: CASSSLALDAHEQYF. CDR3 sequence (DNA): TGTGCCAGCAGTTCCCTAGCGTTGGACGCCCACGAGCAGTACTTC.

The rearrangement joins TRBV5-1 to TRBJ1-3; D ambiguous. CDR1 and CDR2 (germline): SGHRS, YFSETQ. This CDR3 contains 15 residues. V lost 0 bases, J lost 0 bases, and 7 bases lay in between. This chain's CDR3 is CASSLDVLSGNTIYF. CDR3 bases: TGCGCCAGCAGCTTGGACGTCCTCTCTGGAAACACCATATATTTT.

This clone has a single count. This sequence joins TRBV28 and TRBJ1-6; no clear D. With 1 base removed from V and 5 bases from J, the gap between germline ends came to 15 bases. CDR1 MDHEN and CDR2 SYDVKM come from the germline V gene. The length of the CDR3 is 17 residues. The CDR3 bases are TGTGCCAGCAGTTTATCTCGATGGGGAGGGAATAATTCACCCCTCCACTTT. Its translation is CASSLSRWGGNNSPLHF.

The J gene is TRBJ1-1, the V gene TRBV27; D uncertain. The CDR3 is made up of 14 amino acids. Germline CDR1 reads MNHEY; CDR2 reads SMNVEV (reference sequence). Trimming took 2 bases from V and 4 from J, leaving 11 bases between them. CDR3 in amino acids: CASSLLLSGTEAFF. For the CDR3, the DNA is TGTGCCAGCAGTTTACTCCTTTCTGGCACTGAAGCTTTCTTT.

The chain is built from TRBV5-1 and TRBJ2-7; either TRBD1 or TRBD2 may supply D (6 bases each). Germline V gene sequence: CDR1 SGHRS, CDR2 YFSETQ. The CDR3 has 14 residues. V lost 2 bases and J 4 bases, leaving 13 bases between the germline ends. The CDR3 here is CASSFGGPLYEQYV. The CDR3 DNA sequence: TGCGCCAGCAGCTTCGGGGGCCCCCTTTACGAGCAGTACGTC.

The chain couples TRBV9 to TRBJ1-2; tentatively, D is TRBD1 (6 bases). Germline CDR1 SGDLS, CDR2 YYNGEE. Trimming cost V 0 bases and J 7 bases, with 13 bases left between them. The length of the CDR3 is 14 residues. In DNA, the CDR3 is TGTGCCAGCAGCGTAGGTTCCAGGGGCGGTGGCTACACCTTC. Protein sequence: CASSVGSRGGGYTF.

This chain joins TRBV5-1 and TRBJ2-5; D not resolved. Trimming took off 6 bases at V and 2 bases at J, with 11 bases between the two ends. From germline, CDR1 is SGHRS and CDR2 YFSETQ. CDR3 size: 13 residues. CDR3 loop: CASTFNRQETQYF. The CDR3 coding sequence is TGCGCCAGCACATTTAATCGGCAAGAGACCCAGTACTTC.

The chain uses TRBV9 and TRBJ1-2; 8 positions agree with TRBD1. The germline gives CDR1 SGDLS, CDR2 YYNGEE. The CDR3 is 16 residues long. J gave up 0 bases and V 3 bases, and 7 bases lay outside the gene matches. For the CDR3, the DNA is TGTGCCAGCAGCGCCGTACAGGGGGGCACTAACTATGGCTACACCTTC. Its protein is CASSAVQGGTNYGYTF. Drawing the rest from reference TRBV9 and TRBJ1-2, the complete variable domain is DSGVTQTPKHLITATGQRVTLRCSPRSGDLSVYWYQQSLDQGLQFLIQYYNGEERAKGNILERFSAQQFPDLHSELNLSSLELGDSALYFCASSAVQGGTNYGYTFGSGTRLTVV.

Only a few counts were recorded for this clone. The chain joins TRBV6-6 to TRBJ1-5; no clear D gene. The CDR3 contains 14 residues. Germline CDR1 MNHNY, CDR2 SVGAGI (reference sequence). Trimming left V 7 bases short and J 2 bases short, with 12 bases between. Here the CDR3 DNA reads TGTGCCAGCAATCGGGCAGGAGGCAATCAGCCCCAGCATTTT. Translating it yields CASNRAGGNQPQHF.

The chain employs TRBV7-2 and TRBJ1-1; TRBD1 is a possible D gene (6 bases). CDR3 length: 15 residues. The V end lost 1 base, the J end lost 6 bases, and 15 bases lay between the germline ends. Per germline, CDR1 SGHTA and CDR2 FQGNSA. CDR3 in amino acids: CASSLDLRGGAEAFF. The CDR3 nucleotides are TGTGCCAGCAGCTTAGATCTCAGGGGAGGGGCTGAAGCTTTCTTT.

This clone was observed a handful of times. The chain uses TRBV11-2 and TRBJ2-1; TRBD2 is a possible D gene (5 bases). Trimming took off 2 bases at V and 2 bases at J, with 10 bases between the two ends. The germline V gene has CDR1 SGHAT and CDR2 FQNNGV. This CDR3 is 15 amino acids long. The CDR3 nucleotides read TGTGCCAGCAGCTTAAACCCGGGAACCTACAATGAGCAGTTCTTC. It codes for CASSLNPGTYNEQFF.

This rearrangement joins TRBV6-5 to TRBJ1-1, with TRBD1 matching over 8 bases. J lost 4 bases, V lost 6 bases, and 7 bases had no gene match. This CDR3 comprises 14 residues. From germline, CDR1 is MNHEY and CDR2 SVGAGI. The CDR3 nucleotides read TGTGCCAGCAGACGGACAGGGCAAATCACTGAAGCTTTCTTT. As protein: CASRRTGQITEAFF.

The gene calls are TRBV28 and TRBJ2-7, with TRBD1 matching over 7 bases. This CDR3 contains 13 residues. The J segment lost 6 bases and the V segment lost 2 bases, leaving 4 bases of the junction unmatched. Germline CDR1 is MDHEN and CDR2 is SYDVKM. CDR3 sequence (DNA): TGTGCCAGCAGTTTACGTGACAGGGTCGAGCAGTACGTC. Protein sequence: CASSLRDRVEQYV.

This rearrangement joins TRBV7-9 to TRBJ1-6, with 8 bases matching TRBD1. This CDR3 comprises 14 residues. The J segment lost 8 bases and the V segment lost 3 bases, leaving 3 bases of the junction unmatched. Germline CDR1 and CDR2: SEHNR and FQNEAQ (reference sequence). For the CDR3, the DNA is TGTGCCAGCAGCTTGGGGACAGGACATTCACCCCTCCACTTT. Protein sequence: CASSLGTGHSPLHF.

This clone was counted only a few times. J is TRBJ1-5 and V is TRBV7-9; D call uncertain. With 1 base removed from V and 3 bases from J, the gap between germline ends came to 13 bases. The germline V gene has CDR1 SEHNR and CDR2 FQNEAQ (reference sequence). The CDR3 runs 16 residues. CDR3 protein: CASSLGAGTDNQPQHF. CDR3 in DNA: TGTGCCAGCAGCTTAGGAGCAGGCACAGACAATCAGCCCCAGCATTTT.